The next 26 T cell receptor beta chains were all read from a single sample in a study of blood T cell repertoires in COVID-19. The data were produced by immunoSEQ multiplex PCR, yet TCRdb's version contains in-frame clones alone and is incomplete. The sample consists of approximately 240,000 clones, 80% to 95% of them appearing once. The sample taken for sequencing was PBMCs or T cells enriched from blood (not recorded which). The receptors come from a woman younger than 30 who had recovered from COVID-19.

The chain has TRBV2 and TRBJ1-5; D remains unclear. Trimming cost V 8 bases and J 1 base, with 9 bases left between them. Germline values: CDR1 SNHLY, CDR2 FYNNEI. CDR3 length: 13 amino acids. This chain's CDR3 is CASLRGSNQPQHF. DNA of the CDR3: TGTGCCAGCCTTCGGGGAAGCAATCAGCCCCAGCATTTT.

The chain carries TRBV7-2 and TRBJ2-5; possible D gene TRBD2, 5 bases. The germline V gene has CDR1 SGHTA and CDR2 FQGNSA. The CDR3 loop spans 11 amino acids. With 4 bases removed from V and 11 bases from J, the gap between germline ends came to 11 bases. CDR3 DNA sequence: TGTGCCAGCAGCTCATTCGGGGAACAGTACTTC. Translating it yields CASSSFGEQYF.

The V call is TRBV27, the J call TRBJ2-7; maybe TRBD1 (5 bases). The V end was cut by 5 bases, the J end by 4 bases, with 21 bases between. Germline CDR1 and CDR2: MNHEY and SMNVEV (reference sequence). CDR3 length: 16 residues. CDR3 nucleotide sequence: TGTGCCAGCAGTCCCGACCAAAAGGGGCAGGGATACGAGCAGTACTTC. It translates to CASSPDQKGQGYEQYF.

This chain links TRBV19 with TRBJ1-1, with a possible D match to TRBD1 (5 bases). Germline V gene data show CDR1 as LNHDA and CDR2 as SQIVND (reference sequence). Trimming cost V 8 bases and J 2 bases, with 21 bases left between them. The CDR3 is 16 amino acids. The CDR3 bases are TGTGCCAGTGTGGGGCATAGCGGGCAGCCTAACACTGAAGCTTTCTTT. Residues: CASVGHSGQPNTEAFF.

The J gene is TRBJ1-5, the V gene TRBV27; unclear D gene. The CDR3 is 14 residues long. Per germline, CDR1 MNHEY and CDR2 SMNVEV (reference sequence). V gave up 8 bases and J gave up 4 bases, with 15 bases separating them. The CDR3 DNA follows: TGTGCCAGCCAGAGCCTGGGGAGTAATCAGCCCCAGCATTTT. Its translation: CASQSLGSNQPQHF.

The chain has TRBV7-2 and TRBJ1-2; D remains unclear. Deletions cut 2 bases from V and 1 base from J, with 11 bases between. The CDR3 extends over 15 amino acids. Germline CDR1 is SGHTA and CDR2 is FQGNSA. The CDR3 DNA reads as TGTGCCAGCAGCTTATCTTCGGGAAGTAACTATGGCTACACCTTC. Translated, it gives CASSLSSGSNYGYTF.

The V call is TRBV28, the J call TRBJ1-2; D remains ambiguous. V was trimmed by 4 bases and J by 0 bases, leaving 6 bases between them. The CDR3 covers 13 residues. Germline-derived CDR1 and CDR2 are MDHEN and SYDVKM. The CDR3 region is CASSYSTNYGYTF. CDR3 DNA: TGTGCCAGCAGTTATTCAACTAACTATGGCTACACCTTC.

CDR3 in amino acids: CASKYQASSTDTQYF. The CDR3 region has the DNA TGCGCCAGCAAATATCAAGCCTCTAGCACAGATACGCAGTATTTT. The J gene is TRBJ2-3, the V gene TRBV5-1; D ambiguous. Germline V gene data show CDR1 as SGHRS and CDR2 as YFSETQ. The germline V and J ends were trimmed by 6 bases and 0 bases, with 14 bases remaining between them. The CDR3 extends over 15 amino acids.

The chain employs TRBV5-6 and TRBJ1-5, with D uncertain. The CDR3 has 14 residues. The germline V and J ends were trimmed by 2 bases and 4 bases, with 10 bases remaining between them. Germline loops: CDR1 SGHDT, CDR2 YYEEEE. CDR3 sequence: CASSLGRRNQPQHF. The CDR3 nucleotides read TGTGCCAGCAGCTTAGGGAGGAGGAATCAGCCCCAGCATTTT.

V usage is TRBV5-1 and J usage is TRBJ1-5, with 10 bases aligning to TRBD1. The CDR3 covers 15 residues. Germline V gene lookup returns CDR1 SGHRS and CDR2 YFSETQ. The ends lost 4 bases at V and 6 bases at J; junction bases unmatched: 7. The CDR3 here is CASSLGQGIGQPQHF. The CDR3 DNA sequence: TGCGCCAGCAGCCTGGGACAGGGGATCGGTCAGCCCCAGCATTTT.

The chain employs TRBV18 and TRBJ2-2; perhaps TRBD1 as D (6 bases). Germline V gene data show CDR1 as KGHSH and CDR2 as LQKENI. Trimming took off 5 bases at V and 1 base at J, with 11 bases between the two ends. The CDR3 contains 15 residues. The CDR3 sequence: CASSLRTVNTGELFF. As DNA, the CDR3 is TGTGCCAGCTCATTACGGACAGTGAACACCGGGGAGCTGTTTTTT.

The V and J genes are TRBV28 and TRBJ2-6; D remains ambiguous. V lost 4 bases to trimming and J lost 1 base, with 5 bases between them. This CDR3 contains 14 residues. Germline CDR1 reads MDHEN; CDR2 reads SYDVKM. The CDR3 region is CASSSFSGANVLTF. The CDR3 bases are TGTGCCAGCAGTTCCTTTTCTGGGGCCAACGTCCTGACTTTC.

The chain carries TRBV7-9 and TRBJ2-2; 10 bases map to TRBD2. V gave up 5 bases and J gave up 6 bases; unmatched junction bases: 6. The CDR3 is made up of 15 amino acids. Per the germline V gene, CDR1 is SEHNR and CDR2 is FQNEAQ (reference sequence). CDR3 region: CASSHSGRIPGELFF. CDR3 bases: TGTGCCAGCAGCCATAGCGGGAGGATCCCCGGGGAGCTGTTTTTT.

The rearrangement uses TRBV28 and TRBJ1-5; TRBD1 is a possible D gene (5 bases). The CDR3 contains 17 residues. Per the germline V gene, CDR1 is MDHEN and CDR2 is SYDVKM. Trimming shortened V by 0 bases and J by 1 base, and 13 bases separated the two germline ends. DNA for the CDR3: TGTGCCAGCAGTTTATGGGGGGGAGGAGCCAGCAATCAGCCCCAGCATTTT. Its translation: CASSLWGGGASNQPQHF.

This chain connects TRBV28 to TRBJ2-1; 8 bases map to TRBD2. Losses at the gene ends were 4 bases for V and 2 bases for J; bases not matched to a gene: 4. The CDR3 is made up of 15 amino acids. Germline CDR1 and CDR2: MDHEN and SYDVKM. The CDR3 bases are TGTGCCAGCAGTTATAAGGGACTAGCCTACAATGAGCAGTTCTTC. Protein product: CASSYKGLAYNEQFF.

As regards this clone: The CDR3 does not close with the conserved phenylalanine or tryptophan, likely indicating a read error. The DNA is omitted, as the CDR3 cannot be located on it reliably, and the CDR3 follows TCRdb's listing. V gene TRBV15 combines with J gene TRBJ1-6; the D call TRBD1 from the table was never checked on the DNA. Germline V gene sequence: CDR1 LNHNV, CDR2 YYDKDF (reference sequence). The CDR3 has 11 residues if both end residues are counted. The CDR3 reads CATSRGKQGGA.

J is TRBJ2-2 and V is TRBV7-3, with 11 bases aligning to TRBD1. Trimming at V came to 3 bases and at J to 4 bases, leaving 4 bases not matched to a gene. Per the germline V gene, CDR1 is SGHTA and CDR2 is FQGTGA. The CDR3 runs 16 residues. CDR3 in DNA: TGTGCCAGCAGCTTGCCGGGACAGGGGGGCACCGGGGAGCTGTTTTTT. Translating it yields CASSLPGQGGTGELFF.

V is TRBV7-9 and J is TRBJ2-2; the D gene is possibly TRBD2 (5 bases). V lost 6 bases and J lost 4, with 15 bases in between. This CDR3 region has 15 residues. Per germline, CDR1 SEHNR and CDR2 FQNEAQ (reference sequence). In DNA form, the CDR3 reads TGTGCCAGCAGACTAGGAGTAGGGCGCACCGGGGAGCTGTTTTTT. It specifies CASRLGVGRTGELFF.

V gene TRBV7-2 combines with J gene TRBJ2-7; perhaps TRBD1 as D (6 bases). Trimming stripped 1 base from V and 2 bases from J, with 15 bases between. Germline lookup yields CDR1 SGHTA and CDR2 FQGNSA. The CDR3 contains 16 residues. As DNA, the CDR3 is TGTGCCAGCAGCTTAGGGGGACCCGGGACACCCTACGAGCAGTACTTC. It specifies CASSLGGPGTPYEQYF. The full variable domain, its missing parts supplied by reference TRBV7-2 and TRBJ2-7, is GAGVSQSPSNKVTEKGKDVELRCDPISGHTALYWYRQSLGQGLEFLIYFQGNSAPDKSGLPSDRFSAERTGGSVSTLTIQRTQQEDSAVYLCASSLGGPGTPYEQYFGPGTRLTVT.

The CDR3 protein is CASSLLTGSYGYTF. The CDR3 nucleotides are TGCGCCAGCAGCCTATTGACAGGGTCTTATGGCTACACCTTC. The chain has TRBV4-1 and TRBJ1-2; 7 nucleotides line up with TRBD1. J lost 5 bases, V lost 4 bases, and 7 bases had no gene match. The CDR3 contains 14 residues. Germline loops: CDR1 MGHRA, CDR2 YSYEKL.

On this clone: Other DNA sequences in this specimen translate into the identical CDR3. The chain couples TRBV4-1 to TRBJ2-7; no clear D. This CDR3 comprises 16 residues. Germline V lookup: CDR1 MGHRA, CDR2 YSYEKL. Between the trimmed V and J ends, which lost 0 bases and 1 base, there was a span of 13 bases. CDR3 sequence reads: CASSQDTSGRSYEQYF. As DNA, the CDR3 is TGCGCCAGCAGCCAAGATACAAGTGGCAGATCCTACGAGCAGTACTTC.

This clone was counted a single time. V and J are TRBV24-1 and TRBJ2-4; the match to TRBD2 covers 8 bases. Germline assignment: CDR1 KGHDR and CDR2 SFDVKD. The CDR3 runs to 17 residues. Germline trimming cut 2 bases from V and 3 bases from J; bases unmatched to any gene: 8. Here the CDR3 DNA reads TGTGCCACCAGTGATTCCCAAGCGGGAGTCCACAAAAACATTCAGTACTTC. It is translated as CATSDSQAGVHKNIQYF.

The J gene is TRBJ1-5, the V gene TRBV9; a weak D match, TRBD1 (6 bases). V was cut by 2 bases and J by 5 bases, with 14 bases left in between. The CDR3 extends over 15 amino acids. Germline V gene data show CDR1 as SGDLS and CDR2 as YYNGEE. For the CDR3, the DNA is TGTGCCAGCAGCGTTGGGGGCAGGGCCGATCAGCCCCAGCATTTT. It yields the protein CASSVGGRADQPQHF.

V usage is TRBV6-6 and J usage is TRBJ2-5; D is possibly TRBD2 (5 bases). From germline, CDR1 is MNHNY and CDR2 SVGAGI (reference sequence). This CDR3 spans 14 amino acids. The V and J ends lost 8 bases and 3 bases respectively, with 16 bases between them. CDR3 amino acids: CASWNGLAKETQYF. DNA for the CDR3: TGTGCCAGCTGGAACGGGCTAGCAAAAGAGACCCAGTACTTC.

V and J are TRBV12-5 and TRBJ1-2, with no clear D. Germline values: CDR1 LGHNT, CDR2 FRNRAP. V was cut by 1 base and J by 6 bases, with 12 bases left in between. There are 14 residues in the CDR3. The CDR3 here is CASGLARDGDGYTF. CDR3 in DNA: TGTGCTAGTGGTTTGGCGCGGGATGGAGATGGCTACACCTTC.

The chain joins TRBV7-3 to TRBJ2-2, with a weak D call TRBD2 (5 bases). Germline CDR1 and CDR2: SGHTA and FQGTGA. The CDR3 is made up of 14 amino acids. V gave up 2 bases and J gave up 6 bases, with 10 bases separating them. The CDR3 coding sequence is TGTGCCAGCAGCTTAGCCACCGGGGCCGGGGAGCTGTTTTTT. As protein: CASSLATGAGELFF.